Shown below are 17 T cell receptor beta chains from a single sample sequenced in a study of T cell repertoires in cytomegalovirus infection (dated 2019 in TCRdb). TCRdb names Illumina HiSeq 1500 as the instrument used. In-frame beta chains were kept once TCRdb had trimmed the public reads at Q25 with fastp and called clones with MiXCR. Rows with a matching CDR3 protein are joined into one entry that keeps the most common DNA and genes. The table for this sample lists some 560,000 distinct CDR3 sequences; under 45% of them were counted only once. Of the sample, around 46% falls within the top ten clones. The sample's treatment or condition label, decoded: in vitro stimulation with specific CMV peptide epitopes to enrich CMV-specific T cells. Their cognate antigens are unknown. Material: cultured PBMCs, obtained from culture after CMV antigen stimulation. These receptors were taken from a human donor in good health (CMV status not recorded). Some clones in this sample may be carry-over from other donors' samples.

This clonotype was seen more than once but under ten times. In nucleotides, the CDR3 is TGTGCCAGCAGCTTAGGTTACTGGGGCGAAGATCACACAGATACGCAGTATTTT. It translates to CASSLGYWGEDHTDTQYF. The chain recombines TRBV7-8 with TRBJ2-3; D perhaps matches TRBD1 (5 bases). Trimming removed 1 base from V and 2 bases from J, with 19 bases in between. Germline CDR1 and CDR2: SGHVS and FQNEAQ. The CDR3 covers 18 residues. Complete variable domain (other parts from reference TRBV7-8 and TRBJ2-3): GAGVSQSPRYKVAKRGQDVALRCDPISGHVSLFWYQQALGQGPEFLTYFQNEAQLDKSGLPSDRFFAERPEGSVSTLKIQRTQQEDSAVYLCASSLGYWGEDHTDTQYFGPGTRLTVL.

In its sample, this clonotype was seen once. J is TRBJ2-2 and V is TRBV7-2; 7 nucleotides match TRBD1. Trimming removed 5 bases from V and 5 bases from J; junction bases left unmatched: 8. Germline CDR1 is SGHTA and CDR2 is FQGNSA. CDR3 size: 15 residues. For the CDR3, the DNA is TGTGCCAGCAGCCTTACAGGGGTTGAGACCGGGGAGCTGTTTTTT. Encoded protein: CASSLTGVETGELFF. The full variable domain, its missing parts supplied by reference TRBV7-2 and TRBJ2-2, is GAGVSQSPSNKVTEKGKDVELRCDPISGHTALYWYRQSLGQGLEFLIYFQGNSAPDKSGLPSDRFSAERTGGSVSTLTIQRTQQEDSAVYLCASSLTGVETGELFFGEGSRLTVL.

The V gene is TRBV7-4, the J gene TRBJ2-1, with 8 nucleotides matching TRBD2. V trimming: 6 bases; J trimming: 5 bases; junction bases outside the gene matches: 9. Germline V CDR1 and CDR2: SGHVT, SQSDAQ. The CDR3 extends over 15 amino acids. In nucleotides, the CDR3 is TGTGCCAGCAGAAAAGGACTAGCTACACACAATGAGCAGTTCTTC. Its protein product is CASRKGLATHNEQFF.

This clonotype showed up just a few times. V gene TRBV12-3 or TRBV12-4 combines with J gene TRBJ1-3; the D is unclear. The CDR3 runs 14 residues. V dropped 8 bases and J dropped 0 bases, with 11 bases sitting between them. DNA of the CDR3: TGTGCCAGCCTGGACGGAAACTCTGGAAACACCATATATTTT. Amino acids: CASLDGNSGNTIYF.

A few counts support this clonotype. The gene calls are TRBV7-8 and TRBJ2-1; 9 bases align to TRBD2. In germline, CDR1 is SGHVS, CDR2 FQNEAQ. V shed 5 bases and J 7 bases; nucleotides not matched to a gene: 9. The CDR3 consists of 15 residues. The CDR3 region is CASSILGGRVNEQFF. The CDR3 nucleotides read TGTGCCAGCAGCATCCTGGGCGGGAGGGTAAATGAGCAGTTCTTC.

This clonotype was detected only a few times. This rearrangement joins TRBV7-9 to TRBJ2-2, with D possibly TRBD1 on 6 matching bases. From germline, CDR1 is SEHNR and CDR2 FQNEAQ (reference sequence). V was shortened by 5 bases and J by 8 bases, with 18 bases between the two germline ends. The CDR3 has 15 amino acids. The CDR3 bases are TGTGCCAGCAGCATCCCAGGGGCCCCCCCTGGGGAGCTGTTTTTT. Protein sequence: CASSIPGAPPGELFF.

The V call is TRBV7-6, the J call TRBJ2-4, with 7 bases lining up with TRBD1. The trim removed 5 bases at V and 0 bases at J, leaving 10 bases unmatched. The CDR3 loop spans 17 amino acids. In germline, CDR1 is SGHVS, CDR2 FNYEAQ. CDR3 in DNA: TGTGCCAGCAGCCCCACGACAGGGCCTCTAGCCAAAAACATTCAGTACTTC. The encoded protein is CASSPTTGPLAKNIQYF.

This clonotype was picked up a small number of times. The gene calls are TRBV12-3 or TRBV12-4 and TRBJ2-1, with D perhaps given as TRBD1 or TRBD2 (5 bases each). This CDR3 has 11 amino acids. Trimming removed 8 bases at V and 9 bases at J, with 11 bases between. CDR3: CASRGTGEQFF. CDR3 sequence (DNA): TGTGCCAGCCGGGGTACAGGTGAGCAGTTCTTC.

The chain joins TRBV20-1 to TRBJ1-1; no firm D call. Germline V lookup: CDR1 DFQATT, CDR2 SNEGSKA (reference sequence). CDR3 size: 10 residues. The V gene lost 5 bases and the J gene lost 9 bases, with 10 bases spanning the gap. CDR3 in DNA: TGCAGTGCTGCCCAGGAGCAAGCTTTCTTT. This codes for CSAAQEQAFF.

This rearrangement joins TRBV24-1 to TRBJ2-4; possible D gene TRBD1, 5 bases. The germline CDR1 and CDR2 sequences are KGHDR and SFDVKD. The V end lost 6 bases, the J end lost 6 bases, and 23 bases lay between the germline ends. The CDR3 extends over 17 amino acids. Here the CDR3 reads CATSLDVFDSVGNIQYF. The CDR3 bases are TGTGCCACCAGTCTCGATGTTTTTGACAGCGTCGGAAACATTCAGTACTTC.

The chain is built from TRBV6-1 and TRBJ1-2; D ambiguous. Between the trimmed V and J ends, which lost 1 base and 2 bases, there was a span of 17 bases. CDR1 is MNHNS and CDR2 is SASEGT in the germline V gene. The CDR3 is 17 amino acids. The CDR3 loop is CASSEGLWIERNYGYTF. CDR3 bases: TGTGCCAGCAGTGAAGGGTTATGGATCGAACGAAACTATGGCTACACCTTC.

The chain employs TRBV20-1 and TRBJ2-7; 7 bases are a match to TRBD1. CDR1 and CDR2 from the germline V gene are DFQATT and SNEGSKA (reference sequence). The CDR3 is made up of 13 amino acids. The junction had 7 bases not matched to a gene; V was cut back by 5 bases and J by 3 bases. CDR3 sequence: CSAGQARIYEQYF. The CDR3 DNA reads as TGCAGTGCTGGACAGGCTAGGATCTACGAGCAGTACTTC.

This clonotype was counted a few times. This chain joins TRBV7-2 and TRBJ2-7, with TRBD2 matching 7 bases. The ends lost 2 bases at V and 0 bases at J; junction bases unmatched: 4. This CDR3 spans 15 amino acids. In germline, CDR1 is SGHTA, CDR2 FQGNSA. The CDR3 bases are TGTGCCAGCAGCTTAAACGGGGGGACCTCCTACGAGCAGTACTTC. This codes for CASSLNGGTSYEQYF.

This clonotype was detected only once. J is TRBJ2-3 and V is TRBV6-6; 9 bases match TRBD2. With 0 bases clipped from V and 4 bases from J, the junction kept 5 bases outside the gene matches. The CDR3 extends over 16 amino acids. Germline V lookup: CDR1 MNHNY, CDR2 SVGAGI (reference sequence). The chain's CDR3 is CASSYSSGSQSDTQYF. The CDR3 DNA follows: TGTGCCAGCAGTTACTCTAGCGGGAGTCAGTCAGATACGCAGTATTTT.

This clonotype was detected ten times or more. This chain links TRBV7-2 with TRBJ2-5; 7 positions match TRBD1. Germline CDR1 reads SGHTA; CDR2 reads FQGNSA. Trimming cost V 3 bases and J 1 base; bases outside gene matches: 5. The CDR3 totals 15 residues. The CDR3 DNA follows: TGTGCCAGCAGCTTCCTCTGGGACAGCCAAGAGACCCAGTACTTC. It is translated as CASSFLWDSQETQYF.

The V call is TRBV7-2, the J call TRBJ2-1; 8 bases are shared with TRBD1. The CDR3 runs 14 residues. The V gene end was trimmed by 1 base and the J gene end by 6 bases; junction bases not matched to a gene: 2. Germline-derived CDR1 and CDR2 are SGHTA and FQGNSA. Here the CDR3 reads CASSLGQGANEQFF. In DNA, the CDR3 is TGTGCCAGCAGCTTAGGGCAGGGGGCCAATGAGCAGTTCTTC.

The chain is built from TRBV6-1 and TRBJ2-3, with TRBD1 matching 8 bases. The CDR3 length is 16 residues. Unmatched junction bases numbered 6, after V lost 3 bases and J lost 1 base. Per germline, CDR1 MNHNS and CDR2 SASEGT. CDR3 region: CASSDPPGQGTDTQYF. For the CDR3, the DNA is TGTGCCAGCAGTGACCCTCCGGGACAGGGCACAGATACGCAGTATTTT.